One sample yielded the 10 T cell receptor beta chains listed below, sequenced in a study of blood T cell repertoires in COVID-19. Measured with immunoSEQ multiplex PCR; TCRdb has only the in-frame clones, and not every one. This table holds about 370,000 clones, roughly 90% found once. The sample taken for sequencing was peripheral blood. The receptor set was obtained from a woman in her twenties or thirties with COVID-19, enrolled during active disease.

The chain joins TRBV5-4 to TRBJ2-1, with 10 bases fitting TRBD1. This CDR3 contains 15 residues. Unmatched junction bases numbered 8, after V lost 4 bases and J lost 7 bases. Germline CDR1 is SGHNT and CDR2 is YYREEE (reference sequence). The CDR3 loop reads CASSHRDRGRNEQFF. CDR3 sequence (DNA): TGTGCCAGCAGCCACCGGGACAGGGGTAGGAATGAGCAGTTCTTC.

This sequence joins TRBV6-5 and TRBJ1-2; TRBD1 is a possible D gene (5 bases). Looked up from germline, CDR1 is MNHEY and CDR2 is SVGAGI. V was cut by 0 bases and J by 4 bases, with 12 bases left in between. The CDR3 runs 15 residues. The CDR3 DNA reads as TGTGCCAGCAGTTACTCCGGGGGGGTGAGCTATGGCTACACCTTC. Amino acids: CASSYSGGVSYGYTF.

This clone was detected only once. The V and J genes are TRBV27 and TRBJ2-4, with D tentatively TRBD1 (5 bases). CDR3 length: 17 amino acids. Looked up from germline, CDR1 is MNHEY and CDR2 is SMNVEV (reference sequence). Deletions cut 5 bases from V and 0 bases from J, with 17 bases between. CDR3 in amino acids: CASSLPGVGRAKNIQYF. CDR3 nucleotide sequence: TGTGCCAGCAGTCTACCCGGAGTGGGGCGAGCCAAAAACATTCAGTACTTC.

The J gene is TRBJ2-7, the V gene TRBV5-6; TRBD1 matches at 10 bases. The length of the CDR3 is 17 residues. CDR1 and CDR2 (germline): SGHDT, YYEEEE. Trimming took 3 bases from V and 0 from J; bases not matched to a gene: 9. Here the CDR3 reads CASSWGPGQGFSYEQYF. The CDR3 DNA follows: TGTGCCAGCAGCTGGGGTCCGGGACAGGGGTTCTCCTACGAGCAGTACTTC. The full variable domain, in which reference TRBV5-6 and TRBJ2-7 provide the parts outside the CDR3, is DAGVTQSPTHLIKTRGQQVTLRCSPKSGHDTVSWYQQALGQGPQFIFQYYEEEERQRGNFPDRFSGHQFPNYSSELNVNALLLGDSALYLCASSWGPGQGFSYEQYFGPGTRLTVT.

This chain links TRBV5-4 with TRBJ1-4; D may be TRBD1 (5 bases). V dropped 4 bases and J dropped 0 bases, with 10 bases sitting between them. Germline CDR1 and CDR2: SGHNT and YYREEE (reference sequence). The CDR3 contains 15 residues. The CDR3 region has the DNA TGTGCCAGCAGCCCGTGGGGCTCAACTAATGAAAAACTGTTTTTT. As protein: CASSPWGSTNEKLFF. Filled out from reference TRBV5-4 and TRBJ1-4, the complete variable domain reads ETGVTQSPTHLIKTRGQQVTLRCSSQSGHNTVSWYQQALGQGPQFIFQYYREEENGRGNFPPRFSGLQFPNYSSELNVNALELDDSALYLCASSPWGSTNEKLFFGSGTQLSVL.

This chain uses TRBV27 with TRBJ2-3, with D maybe TRBD2 (6 bases). Germline CDR1 reads MNHEY; CDR2 reads SMNVEV (reference sequence). V shed 2 bases and J shed 0 bases, with 9 bases lying between them. The CDR3 has 15 residues. The CDR3 DNA sequence: TGTGCCAGCAGTTTAGCAGGGACTAGCACAGATACGCAGTATTTT. Translation gives CASSLAGTSTDTQYF.

This clone was observed once. This CDR3 is CASSFHWVQELAKNIQYF. Written as DNA, the CDR3 is TGTGCCAGCAGCTTTCATTGGGTTCAGGAACTAGCCAAAAACATTCAGTACTTC. This chain uses TRBV7-2 with TRBJ2-4; D is ambiguous. V lost 3 bases to trimming and J lost 0 bases, with 18 bases between them. CDR3 length equals 18 residues. Per the germline V gene, CDR1 is SGHTA and CDR2 is FQGNSA.

This clone came up a few times. The genes are TRBV4-1 and TRBJ2-7, with 7 bases aligning to TRBD2. Looked up from germline, CDR1 is MGHRA and CDR2 is YSYEKL. CDR3 size: 16 residues. The J segment lost 4 bases and the V segment lost 0 bases, leaving 9 bases of the junction unmatched. The CDR3 reads CASSQDRWLADYEQYF. The DNA of the CDR3 is TGCGCCAGCAGCCAAGATCGTTGGCTAGCGGATTACGAGCAGTACTTC.

This clone has a handful of counts. The V call is TRBV11-3, the J call TRBJ2-1; 9 bases align to TRBD2. The germline CDR1 and CDR2 sequences are SGHNT and YENEEA. The trim removed 5 bases at V and 9 bases at J, leaving 8 bases unmatched. The CDR3 spans 14 residues. The CDR3 sequence: CASSLPISGSEQFF. CDR3 in DNA: TGTGCCAGCAGCCTACCGATTAGCGGGAGTGAGCAGTTCTTC.

The chain combines TRBV5-1 with TRBJ1-3; D not certain. CDR1 SGHRS and CDR2 YFSETQ come from the germline V gene. V was cut by 0 bases and J by 2 bases, with 18 bases left in between. The CDR3 extends over 18 amino acids. The CDR3 DNA sequence: TGCGCCAGCAGCTTGGAGGCGATCCCCGTGGCGGCTGGAAACACCATATATTTT. This codes for CASSLEAIPVAAGNTIYF. The whole variable domain, filled in from reference TRBV5-1 and TRBJ1-3, reads KAGVTQTPRYLIKTRGQQVTLSCSPISGHRSVSWYQQTPGQGLQFLFEYFSETQRNKGNFPGRFSGRQFSNSRSEMNVSTLELGDSALYLCASSLEAIPVAAGNTIYFGEGSWLTVV.